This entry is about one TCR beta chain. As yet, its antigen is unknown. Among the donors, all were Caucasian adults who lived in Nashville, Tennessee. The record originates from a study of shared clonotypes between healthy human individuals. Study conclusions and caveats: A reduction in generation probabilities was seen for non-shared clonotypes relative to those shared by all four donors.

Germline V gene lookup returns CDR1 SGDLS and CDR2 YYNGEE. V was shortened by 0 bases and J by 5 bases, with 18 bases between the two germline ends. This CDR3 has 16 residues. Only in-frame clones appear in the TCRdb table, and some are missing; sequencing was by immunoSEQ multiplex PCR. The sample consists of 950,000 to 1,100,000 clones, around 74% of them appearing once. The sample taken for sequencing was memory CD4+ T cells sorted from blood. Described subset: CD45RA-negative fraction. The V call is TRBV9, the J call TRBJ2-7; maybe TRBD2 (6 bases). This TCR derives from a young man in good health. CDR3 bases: TGTGCCAGCAGCGTAGTAACTTTAGCGGCGCCAGACGAGCAGTACTTC. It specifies CASSVVTLAAPDEQYF.